This T cell receptor beta chain comes out of a study of beta chain features in type 1 diabetes. Overall study: Sorted cells from all samples, numbering over 85,000,000, were examined.

Every isolated RNA sample was fully reverse transcribed, so sequencing captured expressed TCRB transcripts. Each sample of naive, central memory or regulatory T cells had, on average, around 3.5 million reads. The method was immunoSEQ multiplex PCR; TCRdb's version includes in-frame clones alone and lacks a portion of them. The top ten clones hold approximately 0.65% of a sample with 150,000 or so clones, less than 10% of them seen once. The CDR3 extends over 17 amino acids. Germline CDR1 reads SGDLS; CDR2 reads YYNGEE. J lost 0 bases, V lost 1 base, and 5 bases had no gene match. The specimen sequenced was central memory CD4+ T cells from blood. This receptor was obtained from a woman aged 40 to 49 in good health. This chain joins TRBV9 and TRBJ2-1, with 9 bases that match TRBD2. The CDR3 loop is CASSVWPAGGSYNEQFF. DNA for the CDR3: TGTGCCAGCAGCGTATGGCCAGCGGGGGGCTCCTACAATGAGCAGTTCTTC.